The rows below give T cell receptor beta chains drawn from one sample of a study of T cells after yellow fever vaccination. TCRdb redid the calling of the 5' RACE reads with MiXCR, one entry per CDR3 protein. Of over 120,000 distinct CDR3 sequences in the sample, about 6.9% were seen once. The sample here was CD4+ T cells sorted from PBMCs, taken 10 days after the yellow fever booster vaccination. The receptor set was obtained from a man aged 25 to 40 who received the YFV17D yellow fever vaccine. CDR3s include the opening cysteine and the closing phenylalanine or tryptophan. The D gene is left open where the match is weak. Expanded clones get a size class; other rows say once, few or many, or leave the size out.

CDR3aa: CASSPLYGQFF
CDR3nt: TGTGCCAGCAGTCCCCTCTATGGGCAGTTCTTC
abundance: .
j_gene: TRBJ2-1
d_gene: .
v_gene: TRBV6-2/TRBV6-3

CDR3aa: CASSLTGTSGLGPYNEQFF
CDR3nt: TGTGCCAGCAGTCTGACAGGGACTAGCGGCCTCGGCCCCTACAATGAGCAGTTCTTC
abundance: many
j_gene: TRBJ2-1
d_gene: TRBD2
v_gene: TRBV28

CDR3aa: CASSMEVVAGHGYEQYF
CDR3nt: TGTGCCAGCAGCATGGAGGTGGTGGCGGGCCATGGGTACGAGCAGTACTTC
abundance: few
j_gene: TRBJ2-7
d_gene: .
v_gene: TRBV12-3/TRBV12-4

CDR3aa: CASSLEGTQYF
CDR3nt: TGTGCCAGCAGCTTAGAGGGGACCCAGTACTTC
abundance: many
j_gene: TRBJ2-5
d_gene: .
v_gene: TRBV7-2

CDR3aa: CASSPRPSGANVLTF
CDR3nt: TGTGCCAGCAGCCCGAGGCCCTCTGGGGCCAACGTCCTGACTTTC
abundance: few
j_gene: TRBJ2-6
d_gene: .
v_gene: TRBV7-2

CDR3aa: CASSPGQGPRLPYEQYF
CDR3nt: TGTGCCAGCAGCCCCGGACAGGGTCCCCGACTACCCTACGAGCAGTACTTC
abundance: many
j_gene: TRBJ2-7
d_gene: TRBD1
v_gene: TRBV11-1

CDR3aa: CASSLVTGRPDTQYF
CDR3nt: TGCGCCAGCAGCTTGGTTACAGGGCGGCCAGATACGCAGTATTTT
abundance: many
j_gene: TRBJ2-3
d_gene: .
v_gene: TRBV5-1

CDR3aa: CSVSRAVNTEAFF
CDR3nt: TGCAGTGTTAGCAGGGCCGTGAACACTGAAGCTTTCTTT
abundance: many
j_gene: TRBJ1-1
d_gene: .
v_gene: TRBV20-1

CDR3aa: CASSPGITYEQYF
CDR3nt: TGTGCCAGCAGCCCTGGGATTACTTACGAGCAGTACTTC
abundance: many
j_gene: TRBJ2-7
d_gene: .
v_gene: TRBV11-2

CDR3aa: CASSFNEGRTYEQYF
CDR3nt: TGTGCCAGCAGCTTTAATGAAGGGAGGACCTACGAGCAGTACTTC
abundance: many
j_gene: TRBJ2-7
d_gene: .
v_gene: TRBV7-3

CDR3aa: CASRHKMRTDTQYF
CDR3nt: TGCGCCAGCAGGCACAAGATGCGCACTGATACGCAGTATTTT
abundance: .
j_gene: TRBJ2-3
d_gene: .
v_gene: TRBV23-1

CDR3aa: CASSLGAAETQYF
CDR3nt: TGTGCCAGCAGCTTGGGGGCGGCCGAGACCCAGTACTTC
abundance: many
j_gene: TRBJ2-5
d_gene: .
v_gene: TRBV5-5

CDR3aa: CASSHSIGELFF
CDR3nt: TGTGCCAGCAGCCACAGCATCGGGGAGCTGTTTTTT
abundance: few
j_gene: TRBJ2-2
d_gene: .
v_gene: TRBV4-2

CDR3aa: CAWSVHDRGGLNYGYTF
CDR3nt: TGTGCCTGGAGTGTACATGACAGGGGAGGGTTGAACTATGGCTACACCTTC
abundance: many
j_gene: TRBJ1-2
d_gene: TRBD1
v_gene: TRBV30

CDR3aa: CSARDTVGGNNEQFF
CDR3nt: TGCAGTGCTAGAGATACGGTTGGAGGGAACAATGAGCAGTTCTTC
abundance: many
j_gene: TRBJ2-1
d_gene: .
v_gene: TRBV20-1